This record covers a single TCR beta chain. Germline-derived CDR1 and CDR2 are LNHDA and SQIVND (reference sequence). CDR3 length: 15 residues. Trimming stripped 6 bases from V and 1 base from J, with 13 bases between. The source of the sample is a study of control samples from healthy donors and cancer patients. Assay used: immunoSEQ multiplex PCR; TCRdb lists only in-frame clones, some missing. This sample has 95,000 to 150,000 clones, with 87% found just once. Sequencing was carried out using blood. The sequence was obtained from a man between 60 and 75 years old in good health. The chain recombines TRBV19 with TRBJ1-5, with D possibly TRBD1 on 5 matching bases. The chain's CDR3 is CASSRGEGSNQPQHF. The CDR3 nucleotides read TGTGCCAGTAGCAGAGGGGAGGGAAGCAATCAGCCCCAGCATTTT.